Listed below are T cell receptor beta chains from one sample, sequenced in a study of CD8 T cells in ankylosing spondylitis. TCRdb reprocessed the 5' RACE reads via MiXCR and lists one record per CDR3 protein. Here the sample spans about 150,000 distinct CDR3 sequences, 25% to 35% being singletons. Sample: synovial fluid, either unsorted or a sorted T cell fraction (not recorded which). These receptors were obtained from a male donor with ankylosing spondylitis. CDR3s include the opening cysteine and the closing phenylalanine or tryptophan. A D gene is named only where the DNA matches it firmly. Only some rows state a clone size, as once, few, many or a class for expanded clones.

D: TRBD1
V: TRBV9
J: TRBJ2-5
size: -
DNA: TGTGCCAGCAGCCCACATCGAACCCGGGACAGAGTAAGAGAGACCCAGTACTTC
CDR3: CASSPHRTRDRVRETQYF

D: -
V: TRBV11-2
J: TRBJ2-7
size: many
DNA: TGTGCCAGCACCCCGGGACTCCTCTCCCGGGAGCAGTACTTC
CDR3: CASTPGLLSREQYF

D: TRBD2
V: TRBV11-2
J: TRBJ2-5
size: many
DNA: TGTGCCAGCACCCTAGCGGGAGTAGGGACCCAGTACTTC
CDR3: CASTLAGVGTQYF

D: -
V: TRBV6-5
J: TRBJ1-3
size: -
DNA: TGTGCCAGCAGTTTGACACCAGGTTTAAACACCATATATTTT
CDR3: CASSLTPGLNTIYF

D: TRBD1
V: TRBV20-1
J: TRBJ2-2
size: few
DNA: TGCAGTGCCTCGCCCGTTCGACAGGGCGGGACCGGGGAGCTGTTTTTT
CDR3: CSASPVRQGGTGELFF

D: TRBD2
V: TRBV3-1
J: TRBJ2-1
size: few
DNA: TGTGCCAGCAGCCAAGCCCGGACTAGCGGGAGTTACAATGAGCAGTTCTTC
CDR3: CASSQARTSGSYNEQFF

D: TRBD1
V: TRBV11-2
J: TRBJ2-7
size: -
DNA: TGTGCCAGCAGCTTAAAAGGACAGGGGCATAACGAGCAGTACTTC
CDR3: CASSLKGQGHNEQYF

D: -
V: TRBV2
J: TRBJ2-7
size: -
DNA: TGTGCCAGCAGTCTAAGAAGGGATGGAGGCTACGAGCAGTACTTC
CDR3: CASSLRRDGGYEQYF

D: -
V: TRBV7-3
J: TRBJ2-1
size: -
DNA: TGTGCCAGCAGCGAGGACCTGGGTAATGAGCAGTTCTTC
CDR3: CASSEDLGNEQFF

D: -
V: TRBV28
J: TRBJ2-7
size: -
DNA: TGTGCCAGCAGAAAATCCAAGGGTAACGAGCAGTACTTC
CDR3: CASRKSKGNEQYF

D: -
V: TRBV18
J: TRBJ2-7
size: -
DNA: TGTGCCAGCTCCCCAGACTCACCGGGCGAGCAGTACTTC
CDR3: CASSPDSPGEQYF

D: TRBD2
V: TRBV20-1
J: TRBJ2-3
size: -
DNA: TGCAGTGCTGCCCGACTAGCCGGCACAGATACGCAGTATTTT
CDR3: CSAARLAGTDTQYF

D: -
V: TRBV20-1
J: TRBJ2-3
size: -
DNA: TGCAGTGCCACAAGACCAGGGACTAGCACAGATACGCAGTATTTT
CDR3: CSATRPGTSTDTQYF

D: -
V: TRBV7-3
J: TRBJ2-1
size: few
DNA: TGTGCCAGCAGTTACGGGAGTAGCTCCTACAATGAGCAGTTCTTC
CDR3: CASSYGSSSYNEQFF

D: -
V: TRBV7-9
J: TRBJ2-1
size: few
DNA: TGTGCCAGCAGCGTAGCGGAGGGAGGTGAGCAGTTCTTC
CDR3: CASSVAEGGEQFF

D: TRBD1
V: TRBV20-1
J: TRBJ1-3
size: few
DNA: TGCAGTGCTAGACGGGACAGGGAATTTGCCACCATATATTTT
CDR3: CSARRDREFATIYF

D: -
V: TRBV30
J: TRBJ2-7
size: few
DNA: TGTGCCTGGAGTGCCGGGACACTAACCTACGAGCAGTACTTC
CDR3: CAWSAGTLTYEQYF

D: -
V: TRBV4-1
J: TRBJ1-3
size: few
DNA: TGCGCCAGCAGCCCGAACCCCAGGTTCCCGAGCTCTGGAAACACCATATATTTT
CDR3: CASSPNPRFPSSGNTIYF

D: TRBD1
V: TRBV28
J: TRBJ1-5
size: few
DNA: TGTGCCAGCAGACAACAGGGGGCAAGTCAGCCCCAGCATTTT
CDR3: CASRQQGASQPQHF

D: -
V: TRBV7-2
J: TRBJ2-3
size: -
DNA: TGTGCCAGCAGCCCAGCCCCACTAAGCGGGACAGATACGCAGTATTTT
CDR3: CASSPAPLSGTDTQYF

D: -
V: TRBV28
J: TRBJ1-1
size: many
DNA: TGTGCCAGCAGTTTATCCAGGGGCACTGAAGCTTTCTTT
CDR3: CASSLSRGTEAFF

D: TRBD2
V: TRBV4-3
J: TRBJ2-7
size: few
DNA: TGCGCCAGCAGCCAATCACTAGCGGTTAACTACGAGCAGTACTTC
CDR3: CASSQSLAVNYEQYF

D: -
V: TRBV2
J: TRBJ2-7
size: once
DNA: TGTGCCAGCAGGGAAGGGAAGGGCGACGAGCAGTACTTC
CDR3: CASREGKGDEQYF

D: -
V: TRBV7-2
J: TRBJ2-1
size: many
DNA: TGTGCCAGCAGCTCCGAGGCCTACAATGAGCAGTTCTTC
CDR3: CASSSEAYNEQFF

D: -
V: TRBV4-1
J: TRBJ2-2
size: -
DNA: TGCGCCAGCAGCCAAGATGCCGAGGACACCGGGGAGCTGTTTTTT
CDR3: CASSQDAEDTGELFF

D: -
V: TRBV5-1
J: TRBJ2-5
size: -
DNA: TGCGCCGCTAGAGGTGCTGGCGGAGTCGAAGAGACCCAGTACTTC
CDR3: CAARGAGGVEETQYF

D: -
V: TRBV10-3
J: TRBJ2-2
size: few
DNA: TGTGCCATCAGGCCATCGCTTCAGGACACCGGGGAGCTGTTTTTT
CDR3: CAIRPSLQDTGELFF

D: -
V: TRBV9
J: TRBJ2-5
size: -
DNA: TGTGCCAGCAGCGTAGATGGGGGTCAAGAGACCCAGTACTTC
CDR3: CASSVDGGQETQYF

D: TRBD1
V: TRBV5-1
J: TRBJ2-5
size: -
DNA: TGCGCCAGCAGCTTATCGACAGGGATGTCGGACCAAGAGACCCAGTACTTC
CDR3: CASSLSTGMSDQETQYF

D: -
V: TRBV4-2
J: TRBJ1-2
size: few
DNA: TGTGCCAGCAGCCAAGCCTGGGCCTATGGCTACACCTTC
CDR3: CASSQAWAYGYTF

D: -
V: TRBV2
J: TRBJ2-1
size: many
DNA: TGTGCCAGCAGTCCGCCTACTGTCTCTCAGTTCTTC
CDR3: CASSPPTVSQFF

D: -
V: TRBV11-2
J: TRBJ1-3
size: -
DNA: TGTGCCAGCAGCCCTTCTGCGGGGTCGGGAAACACCATATATTTT
CDR3: CASSPSAGSGNTIYF

D: -
V: TRBV21-1
J: TRBJ1-1
size: once
DNA: -
CDR3: CASSTLWGRGTEAFF

D: TRBD1
V: TRBV12-3/TRBV12-4
J: TRBJ2-1
size: few
DNA: TGTGCCAGCAGTGCAGGGGGTCGAGACAATGAGCAGTTCTTC
CDR3: CASSAGGRDNEQFF

D: TRBD1
V: TRBV12-3/TRBV12-4
J: TRBJ1-2
size: -
DNA: TGTGCCAGCAGCGCACAGGGGAGAGCTAACTATGGCTACACCTTC
CDR3: CASSAQGRANYGYTF

D: -
V: TRBV4-1
J: TRBJ2-5
size: -
DNA: TGCGCCAGCAGCCACGACAGGGTTGCGACTAGATACTTC
CDR3: CASSHDRVATRYF

D: TRBD1
V: TRBV7-9
J: TRBJ1-1
size: -
DNA: TGTGCCAGCAGCCTAGGACAGGGAATGAACACTGAAGCTTTCTTT
CDR3: CASSLGQGMNTEAFF